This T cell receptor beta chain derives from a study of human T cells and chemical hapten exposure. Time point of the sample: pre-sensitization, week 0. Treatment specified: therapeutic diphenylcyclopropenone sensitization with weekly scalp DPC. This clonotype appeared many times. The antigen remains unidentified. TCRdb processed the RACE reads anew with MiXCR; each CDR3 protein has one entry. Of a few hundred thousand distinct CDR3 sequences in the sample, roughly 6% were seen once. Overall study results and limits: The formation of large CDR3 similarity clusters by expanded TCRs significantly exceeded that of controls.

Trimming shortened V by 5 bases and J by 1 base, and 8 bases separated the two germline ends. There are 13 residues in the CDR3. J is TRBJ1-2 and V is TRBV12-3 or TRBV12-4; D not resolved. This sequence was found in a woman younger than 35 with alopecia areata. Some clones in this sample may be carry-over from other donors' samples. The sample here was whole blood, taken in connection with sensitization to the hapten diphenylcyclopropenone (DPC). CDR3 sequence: CASSPRSNYGYTF. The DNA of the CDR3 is TGTGCCAGCAGTCCGCGGAGTAACTATGGCTACACCTTC.